This TCR beta chain was obtained from a study of blood T cell repertoires in COVID-19. As for the study in general: COVID-19 samples collected from the United States, Italy and Spain covered acute and convalescent phases.

In the source study's methods: Cell counts per sample came from amplifying reference gene primers. Profiled with immunoSEQ multiplex PCR; TCRdb holds only in-frame clones, not every one. V, J and clone size derive from that table, while D and trimming were established from the DNA sequence. This table holds some 94,000 clones, around 83% found once. The clonotype comes from a man between 70 and 80 years old with active or convalescent COVID-19. The sequenced sample consisted of peripheral blood.

CDR3 sequence (DNA): TGTGCCAGTAGTCTTGACAGGGGTTTCTTAAGACCCCTCCACTTT. Translating gives CASSLDRGFLRPLHF. This chain joins TRBV19 and TRBJ1-6; the match to TRBD1 covers 8 bases. V was clipped by 5 bases and J by 12 bases; unmatched bases: 12. The CDR3 spans 15 residues. CDR1 is LNHDA, CDR2 SQIVND, per germline (reference sequence).